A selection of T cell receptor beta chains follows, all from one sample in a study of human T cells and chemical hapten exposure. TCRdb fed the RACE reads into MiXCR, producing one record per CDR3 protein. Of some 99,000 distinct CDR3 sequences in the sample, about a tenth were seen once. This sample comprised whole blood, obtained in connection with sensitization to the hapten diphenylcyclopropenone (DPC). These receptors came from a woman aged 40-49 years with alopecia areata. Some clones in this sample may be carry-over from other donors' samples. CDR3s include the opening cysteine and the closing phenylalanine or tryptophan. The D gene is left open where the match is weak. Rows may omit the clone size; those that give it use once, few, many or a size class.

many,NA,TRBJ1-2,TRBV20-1,CSARGPAAGDGYTF,TGCAGTGCTAGAGGACCCGCGGCGGGAGATGGCTACACCTTC
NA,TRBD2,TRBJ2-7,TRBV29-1,CSVESASGRTYEQYF,TGCAGCGTTGAATCGGCTAGCGGGAGAACCTACGAGCAGTACTTC
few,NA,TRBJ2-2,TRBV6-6,CASSYSTSLNTGELFF,TGTGCCAGCAGTTACTCTACTAGCCTGAACACCGGGGAGCTGTTTTTT
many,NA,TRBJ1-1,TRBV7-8,CASSLLGGPTGAFF,TGTGCCAGCAGCTTATTGGGGGGACCTACCGGAGCTTTCTTT
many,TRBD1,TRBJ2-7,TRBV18,CASSQSTGYYEQYF,TGTGCCAGCTCACAATCGACAGGGTACTACGAGCAGTACTTC
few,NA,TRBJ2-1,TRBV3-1,CASSRMPGSSYNEQFF,TGTGCCAGCAGCCGGATGCCAGGGAGCTCCTACAATGAGCAGTTCTTC
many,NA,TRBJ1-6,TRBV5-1,CASSLTWYSPLHF,TGCGCCAGCAGCTTGACTTGGTATTCACCCCTCCACTTT
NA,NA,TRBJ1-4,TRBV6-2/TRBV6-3,CTSSYSIGAETNEKLFF,TGTACCAGCAGTTACTCGATAGGGGCTGAGACTAATGAAAAACTGTTTTTT
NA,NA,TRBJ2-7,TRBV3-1,CTSSQGFVYEQYF,TGTACCAGCAGCCAAGGATTCGTCTACGAGCAGTACTTC
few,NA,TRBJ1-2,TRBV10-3,CAIRDPGESGYTF,TGTGCCATCAGGGACCCAGGGGAGAGTGGCTACACCTTC
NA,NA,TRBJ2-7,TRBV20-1,CSAPTDYEQYF,TGCAGTGCTCCGACCGACTACGAGCAGTACTTC
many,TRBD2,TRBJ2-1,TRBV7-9,CASSPGLAAYNEQFF,TGTGCCAGCAGCCCGGGACTAGCGGCCTACAATGAGCAGTTCTTC
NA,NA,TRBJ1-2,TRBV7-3,CATLGGGLLYTF,TGTGCCACCCTTGGCGGGGGTCTGCTGTACACCTTC